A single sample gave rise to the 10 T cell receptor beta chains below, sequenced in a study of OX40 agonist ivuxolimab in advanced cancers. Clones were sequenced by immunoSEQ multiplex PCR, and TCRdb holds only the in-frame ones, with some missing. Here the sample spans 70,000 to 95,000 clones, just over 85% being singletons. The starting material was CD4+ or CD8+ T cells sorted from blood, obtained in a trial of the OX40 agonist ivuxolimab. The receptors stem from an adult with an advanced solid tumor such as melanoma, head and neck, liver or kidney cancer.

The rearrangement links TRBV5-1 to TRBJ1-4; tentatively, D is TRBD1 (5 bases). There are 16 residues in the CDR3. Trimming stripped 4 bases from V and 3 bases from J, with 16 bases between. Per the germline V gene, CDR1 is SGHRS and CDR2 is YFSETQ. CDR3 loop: CASSTGPPGANEKLFF. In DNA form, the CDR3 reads TGCGCCAGCAGCACCGGGCCGCCGGGGGCTAATGAAAAACTGTTTTTT.

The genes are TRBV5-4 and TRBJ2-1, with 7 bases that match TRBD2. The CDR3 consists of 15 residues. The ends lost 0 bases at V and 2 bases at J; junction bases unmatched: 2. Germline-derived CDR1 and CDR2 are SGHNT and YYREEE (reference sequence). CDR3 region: CASSLDSGAYNEQFF. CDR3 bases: TGTGCCAGCAGCTTGGACAGCGGGGCCTACAATGAGCAGTTCTTC.

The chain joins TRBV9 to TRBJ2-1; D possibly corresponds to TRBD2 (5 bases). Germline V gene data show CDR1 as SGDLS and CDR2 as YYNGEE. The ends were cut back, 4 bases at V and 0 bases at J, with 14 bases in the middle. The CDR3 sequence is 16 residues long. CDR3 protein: CASSSGVVSSYNEQFF. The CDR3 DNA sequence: TGTGCCAGCAGCAGCGGAGTTGTGAGCTCCTACAATGAGCAGTTCTTC.

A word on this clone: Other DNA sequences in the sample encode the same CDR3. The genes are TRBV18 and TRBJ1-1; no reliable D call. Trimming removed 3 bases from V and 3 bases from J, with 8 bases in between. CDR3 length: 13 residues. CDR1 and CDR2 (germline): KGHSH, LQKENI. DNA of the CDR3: TGTGCCAGCTCACCTCTTCGGGACACTGAAGCTTTCTTT. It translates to CASSPLRDTEAFF.

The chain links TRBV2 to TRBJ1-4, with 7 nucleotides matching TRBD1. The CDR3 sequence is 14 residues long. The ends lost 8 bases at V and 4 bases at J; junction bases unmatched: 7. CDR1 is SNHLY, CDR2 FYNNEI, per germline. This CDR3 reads CASAGTDNNEKLFF. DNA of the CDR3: TGTGCCAGCGCAGGGACAGACAATAATGAAAAACTGTTTTTT.

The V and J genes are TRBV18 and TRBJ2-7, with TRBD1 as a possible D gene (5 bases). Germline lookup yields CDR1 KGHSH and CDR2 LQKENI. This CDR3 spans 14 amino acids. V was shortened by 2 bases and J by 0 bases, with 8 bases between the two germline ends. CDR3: CASSPAGPSYEQYF. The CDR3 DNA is TGTGCCAGCTCACCAGCAGGGCCCTCCTACGAGCAGTACTTC.

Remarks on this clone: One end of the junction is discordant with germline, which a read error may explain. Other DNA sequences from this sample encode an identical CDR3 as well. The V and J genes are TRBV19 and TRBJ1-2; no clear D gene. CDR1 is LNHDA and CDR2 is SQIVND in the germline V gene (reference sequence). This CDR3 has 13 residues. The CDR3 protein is CASSIGGGYGYTF. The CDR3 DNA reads TGTGCCAGTAGTATCGGAGGAGGGTATGGCTATACCTTC.

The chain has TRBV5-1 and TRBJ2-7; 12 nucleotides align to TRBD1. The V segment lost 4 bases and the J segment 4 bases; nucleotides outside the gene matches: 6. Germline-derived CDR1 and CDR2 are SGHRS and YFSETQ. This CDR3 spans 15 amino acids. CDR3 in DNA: TGCGCCAGCAGCCCCGGGACAGGGGGCGGGTACGAGCAGTACTTC. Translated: CASSPGTGGGYEQYF.

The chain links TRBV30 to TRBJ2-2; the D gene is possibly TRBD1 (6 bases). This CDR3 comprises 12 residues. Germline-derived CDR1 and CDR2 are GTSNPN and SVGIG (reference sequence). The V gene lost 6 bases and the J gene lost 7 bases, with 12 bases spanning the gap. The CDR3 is CACRGGGGELFF. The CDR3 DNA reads TGTGCCTGCAGAGGGGGTGGCGGGGAGCTGTTTTTT.

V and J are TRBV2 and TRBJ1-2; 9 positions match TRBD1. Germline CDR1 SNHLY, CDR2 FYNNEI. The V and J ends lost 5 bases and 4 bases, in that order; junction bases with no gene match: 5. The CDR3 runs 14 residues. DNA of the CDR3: TGTGCCAGCAGTACGACAGGGGGTCCCTATGGCTACACCTTC. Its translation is CASSTTGGPYGYTF.